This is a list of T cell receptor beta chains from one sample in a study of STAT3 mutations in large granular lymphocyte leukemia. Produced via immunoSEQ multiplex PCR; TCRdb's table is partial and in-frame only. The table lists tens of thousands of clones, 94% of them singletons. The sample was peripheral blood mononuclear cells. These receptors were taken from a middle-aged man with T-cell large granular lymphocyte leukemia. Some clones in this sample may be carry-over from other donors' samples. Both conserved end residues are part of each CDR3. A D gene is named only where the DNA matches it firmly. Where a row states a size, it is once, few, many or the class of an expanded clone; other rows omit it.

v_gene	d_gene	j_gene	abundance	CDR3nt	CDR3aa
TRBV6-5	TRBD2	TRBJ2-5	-	TGTGCCAGCAGTTATAGCGGGGTGAATAGAGAGACCCAGTACTTC	CASSYSGVNRETQYF
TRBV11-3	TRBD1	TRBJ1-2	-	TGTGCCAGCAGCTTAGGACAGGGGCTTGGCTACACCTTC	CASSLGQGLGYTF
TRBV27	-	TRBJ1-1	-	TGTGCCAGCAGTTTAAGGGGTCGTCAGTCAACTGAAGCTTTCTTT	CASSLRGRQSTEAFF
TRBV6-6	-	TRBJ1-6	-	TGTGCCAGCACACAGGCTAATTCACCCCTCCACTTT	CASTQANSPLHF
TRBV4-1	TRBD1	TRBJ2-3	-	TGCGCCAGCAGCTCTCCGGGACAGGAAGGCACAGATACGCAGTATTTT	CASSSPGQEGTDTQYF
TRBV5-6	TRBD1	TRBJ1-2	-	TGTGCCAGCAGCTTGGGGACAGGGATCGGTGGCTACACCTTC	CASSLGTGIGGYTF
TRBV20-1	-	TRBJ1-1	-	TGCAGTGCTGGGATGAACACTGAAGCTTTCTTT	CSAGMNTEAFF
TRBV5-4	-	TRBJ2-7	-	TGTGCCAGCAGCTTGGGGGGCTCCCAATACGAGCAGTACTTC	CASSLGGSQYEQYF
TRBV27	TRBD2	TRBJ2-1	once	TGTGCCAGCAGTCCGGGACTAGCGGGGACGGTGCAGTTCTTC	CASSPGLAGTVQFF
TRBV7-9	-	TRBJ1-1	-	TGTGCCAGCAGCTTTGGTTACACTGAAGCTTTCTTT	CASSFGYTEAFF
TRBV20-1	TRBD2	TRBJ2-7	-	TGCAGTGCTGGGACTAGCTACGAGCAGTACTTC	CSAGTSYEQYF
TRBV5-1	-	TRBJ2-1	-	TGCGCCAGCAGCCTTCAGTCCTCCTACAATGAGCAGTTCTTC	CASSLQSSYNEQFF
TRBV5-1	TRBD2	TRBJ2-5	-	TGCGCCAGCAGCCTCAGGGCGGCTAGCGGGGATGGGACCCAGTACTTC	CASSLRAASGDGTQYF
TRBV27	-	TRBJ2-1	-	TGTGCCAGCAGTAACCCTCATCGGGAGCAGTTCTTC	CASSNPHREQFF
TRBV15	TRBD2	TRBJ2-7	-	TGTGCCACCAGCAGAGATCGGGGGGGAGAGCAGTACTTC	CATSRDRGGEQYF
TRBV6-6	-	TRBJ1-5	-	TGTGCCAGCAGCCACCGGGAGTCGCCCCAGCATTTT	CASSHRESPQHF
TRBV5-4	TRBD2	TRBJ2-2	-	TGTGCCAGCAGCTTGGGACTAGCGGGGGGGAACACCGGGGAGCTGTTTTTT	CASSLGLAGGNTGELFF
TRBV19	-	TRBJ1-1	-	TGTGCCAGTAGTCCATACATGGGGAACACTGAAGCTTTCTTT	CASSPYMGNTEAFF
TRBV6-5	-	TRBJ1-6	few	TGTGCCAGCAAAGGGGGGAATTCACCCCTCCACTTT	CASKGGNSPLHF
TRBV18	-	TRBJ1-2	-	TGTGCCAGCTCACCACCAGGGCACGGCTACACCTTC	CASSPPGHGYTF
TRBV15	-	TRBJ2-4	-	TGTGCCACCAGCAGAGATCCCCTCGTAGCCAAAAACATTCAGTACTTC	CATSRDPLVAKNIQYF
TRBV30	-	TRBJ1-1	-	TGTGCCTGGAGTGAAAGTGGTGGAACTGAAGCTTTCTTT	CAWSESGGTEAFF
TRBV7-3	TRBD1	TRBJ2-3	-	TGTGCCAGCAGCCCCCGACAGGGAAGGAGCACAGATACGCAGTATTTT	CASSPRQGRSTDTQYF
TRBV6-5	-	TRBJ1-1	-	TGTGCCAGCAGTTACGGCAGTAACACTGAAGCTTTCTTT	CASSYGSNTEAFF
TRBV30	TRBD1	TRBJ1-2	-	TGTGCCTCGGACAGGGGTGGCTACACCTTC	CASDRGGYTF
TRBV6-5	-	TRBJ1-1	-	TGTGCCAGCAGCCTCAGCTTTTACACTGAAGCTTTCTTT	CASSLSFYTEAFF
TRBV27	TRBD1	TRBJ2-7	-	TGTGCCAGCAGTTTACTTACGACGACAGGGGATAGCCACGAGCAGTACTTC	CASSLLTTTGDSHEQYF
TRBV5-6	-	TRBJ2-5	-	TGTGCCAGCAGCTCCCCCGGGCGGTCCCAAGAGACCCAGTACTTC	CASSSPGRSQETQYF
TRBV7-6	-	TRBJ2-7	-	TGTGCCAGCAGCCCCCAGGGTACCTCCTACGAGCAGTACTTC	CASSPQGTSYEQYF
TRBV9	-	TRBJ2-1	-	TGTGCCAGCAGCGTAGAGGGCCTAGGGAATGAGCAGTTCTTC	CASSVEGLGNEQFF
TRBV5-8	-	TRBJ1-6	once	TGTGCCAGCAGCTGGCGGGGAAATAATTCACCCCTCCACTTT	CASSWRGNNSPLHF
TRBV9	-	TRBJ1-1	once	TGTGCCAGCAGCGGAGGATTGAACACTGAAGCTTTCTTT	CASSGGLNTEAFF
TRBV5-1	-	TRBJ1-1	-	TGCGCCAGCAGCTTTGGGGGGGCTATCACTGAAGCTTTCTTT	CASSFGGAITEAFF
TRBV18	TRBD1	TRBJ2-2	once	TGTGCCAGCTCACCAATTATGACAGGGCCCGGGGAGCTGTTTTTT	CASSPIMTGPGELFF
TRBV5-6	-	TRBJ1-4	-	TGTGCCAGCAGCTTGGAGGGGGGCTACAGTGAAAAACTGTTTTTT	CASSLEGGYSEKLFF
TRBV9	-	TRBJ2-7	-	TGTGCCAGCACGAGGGGCCCAGGGTGGTACGAGCAGTACTTC	CASTRGPGWYEQYF
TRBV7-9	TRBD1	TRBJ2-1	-	TGTGCCAGCACCGCCGGGGACAGGGGGCTAAATGAGCAGTTCTTC	CASTAGDRGLNEQFF